A selection of T cell receptor beta chains follows, all from one sample in a study of blood T cells in healthy people across ages. From the 5' RACE reads, TCRdb called clonotypes with MiXCR, one entry per CDR3 protein. This table holds around 1,600,000 distinct CDR3 sequences, roughly two fifths found once. The sequencing sample was made of blood. The receptors come from a woman younger than 30 in good health. CDR3s include the opening cysteine and the closing phenylalanine or tryptophan. The D gene is left open where the match is weak. Size tells how often a clone was seen (once, few, many) or the class of an expanded clone, and some rows leave it out.

d_gene	j_gene	abundance	v_gene	CDR3aa	CDR3nt
-	TRBJ2-1	-	TRBV6-2/TRBV6-3	CASIRDAYNEQFF	TGTGCCAGCATCCGGGACGCTTACAATGAGCAGTTCTTC
-	TRBJ2-5	-	TRBV7-2	CASSLEGRGAGTQYF	TGTGCCAGCAGCTTAGAAGGCAGGGGGGCAGGGACCCAGTACTTC
-	TRBJ1-1	-	TRBV6-8	CASSPWAGHLNTGAFF	TGTGCCAGCAGTCCCTGGGCAGGGCATTTGAACACTGGAGCTTTCTTT
-	TRBJ2-5	few	TRBV7-3	CASSPLVGSETQYF	TGTGCCAGCAGCCCGTTAGTTGGTTCTGAGACCCAGTACTTC
-	TRBJ1-1	-	TRBV6-6	CASSYGPTEAFF	TGTGCCAGCAGTTACGGTCCCACTGAAGCTTTCTTT
-	TRBJ1-1	few	TRBV24-1	CATGTDTEAFF	TGTGCCACAGGTACGGACACTGAAGCTTTCTTT
TRBD1	TRBJ2-1	-	TRBV25-1	CASTQTGGAGSYNEQFF	TGTGCCAGCACCCAAACAGGGGGCGCAGGCTCCTACAATGAGCAGTTCTTC
TRBD1	TRBJ1-4	-	TRBV27	CASSRRQGNGKLFF	TGTGCCAGCAGTCGTCGACAGGGCAACGGAAAACTGTTTTTT
TRBD1	TRBJ1-2	-	TRBV12-3/TRBV12-4	CASSRQTGIYGYTF	TGTGCCAGCAGCCGACAGACAGGGATCTATGGCTACACCTTC
-	TRBJ1-2	few	TRBV21-1	CASSLFSYGYTF	TGTGCCAGCAGTCTCTTCAGCTATGGCTACACCTTC
-	TRBJ2-7	-	TRBV6-2/TRBV6-3	CASSYSRQEGAEQYF	TGTGCCAGCAGTTACTCGAGGCAGGAGGGAGCCGAGCAGTACTTC
TRBD2	TRBJ2-1	few	TRBV15	CATSKPYGAGGPNEQFF	TGTGCCACCAGCAAACCTTATGGGGCGGGGGGCCCCAATGAGCAGTTCTTC
TRBD2	TRBJ2-7	few	TRBV2	CASSEISSGSYEQYF	TGTGCCAGCAGTGAAATCTCTAGCGGCTCCTACGAGCAGTACTTC
-	TRBJ2-5	few	TRBV29-1	CSVPPSTRKETQYF	TGCAGCGTTCCCCCCTCGACACGGAAAGAGACCCAGTACTTC
TRBD2	TRBJ2-3	-	TRBV4-2	CASSHLRGPSGRATDTQYF	TGTGCCAGCAGCCATCTTAGGGGTCCTAGCGGGAGGGCCACAGATACGCAGTATTTT
-	TRBJ2-1	few	TRBV7-2	CASSFTGLGNEQFF	TGTGCCAGCAGCTTTACAGGGCTGGGTAATGAGCAGTTCTTC
TRBD2	TRBJ2-1	few	TRBV13	CASNLAGDNEQFF	TGTGCCAGCAATCTAGCGGGAGACAATGAGCAGTTCTTC
-	TRBJ2-7	-	TRBV20-1	CSAKPTGSVGFYEQYF	TGCAGTGCTAAACCTACGGGCTCCGTAGGGTTCTACGAGCAGTACTTC
-	TRBJ1-2	-	TRBV7-2	CASSLDTLANYGYTF	TGTGCCAGCAGCTTAGATACATTAGCTAACTATGGCTACACCTTC
-	TRBJ1-4	-	TRBV14	CASSPIHGEKLFF	TGTGCCAGCAGCCCTATCCACGGGGAAAAACTGTTTTTT
-	TRBJ1-1	-	TRBV5-1	CASSLAASLLMNTEAFF	TGCGCCAGCAGCTTGGCAGCCAGTCTCCTTATGAACACTGAAGCTTTCTTT
-	TRBJ2-1	-	TRBV29-1	CSVATATNGQFF	TGCAGCGTTGCGACAGCCACCAATGGGCAGTTCTTC
-	TRBJ1-1	-	TRBV7-9	CASISAPDTEAFF	TGTGCCAGCATCAGTGCACCCGACACTGAAGCTTTCTTT
TRBD2	TRBJ2-7	-	TRBV20-1	CSAREGMLRGGNLHEQYF	TGCAGTGCTAGAGAAGGAATGTTACGGGGGGGGAATCTACACGAGCAGTACTTC
TRBD2	TRBJ2-1	-	TRBV9	CASSGRLAGGSGEQFF	TGTGCCAGCAGCGGAAGACTAGCGGGGGGGTCGGGTGAGCAGTTCTTC
-	TRBJ1-3	-	TRBV7-9	CASSSGSYLSGNTIYF	TGTGCCAGCAGCTCGGGCAGCTATCTCTCTGGAAACACCATATATTTT
-	TRBJ2-7	-	TRBV7-2	CASSLPRKSSYNEQYF	TGTGCCAGCAGCTTACCCCGTAAAAGCTCCTACAATGAGCAGTACTTC
-	TRBJ2-5	-	TRBV7-9	CASQRSLGNEQYF	TGTGCCAGCCAAAGAAGTCTTGGCAATGAGCAGTACTTC
-	TRBJ2-2	-	TRBV29-1	CSVSLTGTGELFF	TGCAGCGTCTCCCTGACTGGTACCGGGGAGCTGTTTTTT
-	TRBJ1-4	few	TRBV25-1	CASSESFITKLFF	TGTGCCAGCAGTGAATCGTTTATCACGAAACTGTTTTTT
TRBD2	TRBJ2-2	-	TRBV20-1	CSASGRTNTGELFF	TGCAGTGCTTCCGGGAGGACGAACACCGGGGAGCTGTTTTTT
-	TRBJ1-5	-	TRBV12-3/TRBV12-4	CASAFQGGRYSNQPQHF	TGTGCCAGCGCTTTCCAAGGGGGGAGGTATAGCAATCAGCCCCAGCATTTT
TRBD1	TRBJ1-5	-	TRBV20-1	CSARGGQGASQPQHF	TGCAGTGCTAGGGGGGGACAGGGGGCTTCTCAGCCCCAGCATTTT
-	TRBJ1-3	-	TRBV12-3/TRBV12-4	CASRIDWTGNTIYF	TGTGCCAGCAGGATAGACTGGACGGGAAACACCATATATTTT
-	TRBJ2-7	-	TRBV6-2/TRBV6-3	CASSPQNTGSYEQYF	TGTGCCAGCAGCCCCCAAAATACGGGCTCCTACGAGCAGTACTTC
TRBD1	TRBJ2-1	-	TRBV6-2/TRBV6-3	CASSRLATGGTYNEQFF	TGTGCCAGCAGCCGCCTCGCCACAGGGGGTACCTACAATGAGCAGTTCTTC
-	TRBJ2-5	-	TRBV9	CASSATSDNEQYF	TGTGCCAGCAGCGCCACGAGTGATAATGAGCAGTACTTC
-	TRBJ1-5	many	TRBV4-3	CASSQGTGNQPQHF	TGCGCCAGCAGCCAAGGGACAGGCAATCAGCCCCAGCATTTT
-	TRBJ2-1	few	TRBV18	CASSRGVTSSYNEQFF	TGTGCCAGCTCACGAGGGGTGACCTCCTCCTACAATGAGCAGTTCTTC
-	TRBJ2-7	many	TRBV7-2	CASSLVGTQLSSYEQYF	TGTGCCAGCAGCTTAGTGGGGACTCAGTTGAGCTCCTACGAGCAGTACTTC
-	TRBJ2-7	-	TRBV7-6	CASSVYNSYEQYF	TGTGCCAGCAGCGTGTACAACTCCTACGAGCAGTACTTC
-	TRBJ1-4	-	TRBV6-5	CASSPDRNGKLFF	TGTGCCAGCAGCCCCGACAGGAACGGAAAACTGTTTTTT
-	TRBJ2-7	-	TRBV7-9	CASSSSERYEQYF	TGTGCCAGCAGCAGCAGTGAAAGGTACGAACAGTACTTC
TRBD1	TRBJ1-2	few	TRBV29-1	CSVEDSDRVGNYGYTF	TGCAGCGTTGAAGATTCCGACAGGGTCGGAAACTATGGCTACACCTTC
-	TRBJ2-5	-	TRBV7-9	CASSSYGVGGETQYF	TGTGCCAGCAGCTCATACGGGGTGGGCGGGGAGACCCAGTACTTC
-	TRBJ1-1	many	TRBV29-1	CSATVNTEAFF	TGCAGCGCCACAGTGAACACTGAAGCTTTCTTT
-	TRBJ2-1	-	TRBV20-1	CSASATGSYNEQFF	TGCAGTGCTAGCGCGACGGGCTCCTACAATGAGCAGTTCTTC
-	TRBJ1-5	-	TRBV12-3/TRBV12-4	CASTPNSSNQPQHF	TGTGCCAGCACTCCCAACAGTAGCAATCAGCCCCAGCATTTT
-	TRBJ2-3	-	TRBV4-3	CASSQEPMRGDTQYF	TGCGCCAGCAGCCAAGAGCCAATGAGGGGAGATACGCAGTATTTT
-	TRBJ2-7	once	TRBV5-1	CASSSPGGTAFTYEQYF	TGCGCCAGCAGCTCTCCCGGCGGGACAGCTTTCACCTACGAGCAGTACTTC
-	TRBJ2-5	few	TRBV27	CASSLYGKAETQYF	TGTGCCAGCAGTTTATACGGAAAAGCGGAGACCCAGTACTTC
-	TRBJ2-7	-	TRBV6-2/TRBV6-3	CASRPPVDIRNEQYF	TGTGCCAGCAGACCCCCCGTGGACATACGCAATGAGCAGTACTTC
-	TRBJ2-7	few	TRBV7-2	CASSLQGGIFYEQYF	TGTGCCAGCAGCTTACAGGGGGGCATCTTCTACGAGCAGTACTTC
TRBD2	TRBJ2-2	once	TRBV9	CASHGRELTGELFF	TGTGCCAGCCATGGGAGGGAACTGACCGGGGAGCTGTTTTTT
TRBD2	TRBJ2-4	-	TRBV28	CASSFPGTSGNIQYF	TGTGCCAGCAGTTTCCCCGGGACTAGCGGAAACATTCAGTACTTC